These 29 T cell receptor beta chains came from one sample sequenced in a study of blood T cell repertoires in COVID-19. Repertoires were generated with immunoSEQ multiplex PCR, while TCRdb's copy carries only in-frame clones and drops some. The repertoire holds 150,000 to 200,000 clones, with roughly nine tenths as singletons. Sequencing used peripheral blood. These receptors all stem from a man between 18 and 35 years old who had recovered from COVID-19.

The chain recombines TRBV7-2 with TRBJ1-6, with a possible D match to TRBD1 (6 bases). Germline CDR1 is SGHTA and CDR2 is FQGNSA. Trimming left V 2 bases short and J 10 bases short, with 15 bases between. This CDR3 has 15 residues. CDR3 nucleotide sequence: TGTGCCAGCAGCTTAATAGACAGGTTCGGATCACCCCTCCACTTT. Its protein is CASSLIDRFGSPLHF.

CDR3 in DNA: TGTGCCAGCAGTGAGGGCGGGAGAGCGGCAGATACGCAGTATTTT. Amino acid sequence: CASSEGGRAADTQYF. J is TRBJ2-3 and V is TRBV25-1, with 7 bases aligning to TRBD2. The ends lost 3 bases at V and 4 bases at J; junction bases unmatched: 7. The CDR3 is 15 amino acids. Germline loops: CDR1 MGHDK, CDR2 SYGVNS.

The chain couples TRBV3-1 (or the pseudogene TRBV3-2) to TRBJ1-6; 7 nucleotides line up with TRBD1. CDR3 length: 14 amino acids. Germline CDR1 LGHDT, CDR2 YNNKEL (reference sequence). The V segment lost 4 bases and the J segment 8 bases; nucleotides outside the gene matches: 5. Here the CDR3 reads CASSPTGMDSPLHF. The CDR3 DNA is TGTGCCAGCAGCCCGACAGGGATGGATTCACCCCTCCACTTT.

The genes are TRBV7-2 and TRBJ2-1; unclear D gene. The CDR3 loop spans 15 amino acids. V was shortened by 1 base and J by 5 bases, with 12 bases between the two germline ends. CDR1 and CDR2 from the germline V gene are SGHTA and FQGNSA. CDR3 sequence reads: CASSLDPLANNEQFF. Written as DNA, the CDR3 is TGTGCCAGCAGCTTAGACCCCTTAGCAAACAATGAGCAGTTCTTC. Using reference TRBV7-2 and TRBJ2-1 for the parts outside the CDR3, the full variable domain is GAGVSQSPSNKVTEKGKDVELRCDPISGHTALYWYRQSLGQGLEFLIYFQGNSAPDKSGLPSDRFSAERTGGSVSTLTIQRTQQEDSAVYLCASSLDPLANNEQFFGPGTRLTVL.

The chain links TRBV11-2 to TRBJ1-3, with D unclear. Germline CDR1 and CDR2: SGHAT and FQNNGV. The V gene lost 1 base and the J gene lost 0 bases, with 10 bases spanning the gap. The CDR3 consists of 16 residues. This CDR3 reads CASSLGRLISGNTIYF. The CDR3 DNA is TGTGCCAGCAGCTTAGGGCGACTGATCTCTGGAAACACCATATATTTT.

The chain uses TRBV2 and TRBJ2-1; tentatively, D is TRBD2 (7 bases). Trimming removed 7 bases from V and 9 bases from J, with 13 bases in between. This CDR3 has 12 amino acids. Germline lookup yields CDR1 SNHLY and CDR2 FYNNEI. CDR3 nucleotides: TGTGCCAGCACCCGGGGGGCGGGTGAGCAGTTCTTC. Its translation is CASTRGAGEQFF.

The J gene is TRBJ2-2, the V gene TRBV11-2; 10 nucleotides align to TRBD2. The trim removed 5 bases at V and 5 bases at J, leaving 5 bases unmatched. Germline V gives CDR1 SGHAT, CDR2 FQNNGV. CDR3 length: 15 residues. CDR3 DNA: TGTGCCAGCAGCGTTACTAGCGGGACAACCGGGGAGCTGTTTTTT. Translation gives CASSVTSGTTGELFF.

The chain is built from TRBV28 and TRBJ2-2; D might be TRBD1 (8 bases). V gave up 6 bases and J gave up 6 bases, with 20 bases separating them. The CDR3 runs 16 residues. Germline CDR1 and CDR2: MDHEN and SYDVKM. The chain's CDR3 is CASRYTGGGLAGELFF. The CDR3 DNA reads TGTGCCAGCAGATACACAGGGGGGGGTTTAGCCGGGGAGCTGTTTTTT.

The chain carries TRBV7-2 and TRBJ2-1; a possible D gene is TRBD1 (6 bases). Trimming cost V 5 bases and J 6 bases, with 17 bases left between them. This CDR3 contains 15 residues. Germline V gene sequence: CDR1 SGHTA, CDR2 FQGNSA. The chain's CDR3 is CASSLRGPQGNEQFF. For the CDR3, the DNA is TGTGCCAGCAGCCTCAGGGGTCCCCAGGGCAATGAGCAGTTCTTC.

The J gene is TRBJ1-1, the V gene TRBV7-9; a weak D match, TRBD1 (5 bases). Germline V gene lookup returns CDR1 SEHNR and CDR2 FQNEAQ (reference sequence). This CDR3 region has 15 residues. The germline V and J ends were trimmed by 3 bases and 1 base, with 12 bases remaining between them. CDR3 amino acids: CASSFNRPGNTEAFF. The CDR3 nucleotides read TGTGCCAGCAGCTTCAACAGGCCGGGGAACACTGAAGCTTTCTTT.

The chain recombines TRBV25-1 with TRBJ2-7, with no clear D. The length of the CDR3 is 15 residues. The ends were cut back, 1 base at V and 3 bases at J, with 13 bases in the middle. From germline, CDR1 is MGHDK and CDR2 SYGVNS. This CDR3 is CASSEWSSTLYEQYF. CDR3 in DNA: TGTGCCAGCAGTGAATGGTCGTCGACTCTCTACGAGCAGTACTTC.

The chain's CDR3 is CASSLRGNTIYF. In DNA, the CDR3 is TGTGCCAGCAGCTTGCGGGGAAACACCATATATTTT. The rearrangement uses TRBV5-8 and TRBJ1-3; the D is unclear. Germline CDR1 SGHTS, CDR2 YDEGEE. Trimming left V 1 base short and J 4 bases short, with 3 bases between. The CDR3 spans 12 residues.

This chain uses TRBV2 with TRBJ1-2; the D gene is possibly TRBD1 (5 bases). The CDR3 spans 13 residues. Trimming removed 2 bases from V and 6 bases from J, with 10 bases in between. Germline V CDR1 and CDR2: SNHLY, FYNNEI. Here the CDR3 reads CASSERQGHGYTF. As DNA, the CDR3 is TGTGCCAGCAGTGAAAGGCAGGGCCATGGCTACACCTTC.

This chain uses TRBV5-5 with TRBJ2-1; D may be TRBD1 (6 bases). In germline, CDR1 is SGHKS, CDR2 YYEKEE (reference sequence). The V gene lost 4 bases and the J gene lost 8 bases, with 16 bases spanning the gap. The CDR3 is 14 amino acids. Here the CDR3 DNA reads TGTGCCAGCAGCAGTACAGGGTTTCAAGATGAGCAGTTCTTC. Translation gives CASSSTGFQDEQFF.

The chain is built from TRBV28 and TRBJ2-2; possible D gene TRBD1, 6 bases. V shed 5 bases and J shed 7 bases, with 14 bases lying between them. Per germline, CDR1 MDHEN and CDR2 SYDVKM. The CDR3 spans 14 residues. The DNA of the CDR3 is TGTGCCAGCAGTCCTGACAGGATTATCGGGGAGCTGTTTTTT. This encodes CASSPDRIIGELFF. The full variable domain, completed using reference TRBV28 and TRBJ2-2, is DVKVTQSSRYLVKRTGEKVFLECVQDMDHENMFWYRQDPGLGLRLIYFSYDVKMKEKGDIPEGYSVSREKKERFSLILESASTNQTSMYLCASSPDRIIGELFFGEGSRLTVL.

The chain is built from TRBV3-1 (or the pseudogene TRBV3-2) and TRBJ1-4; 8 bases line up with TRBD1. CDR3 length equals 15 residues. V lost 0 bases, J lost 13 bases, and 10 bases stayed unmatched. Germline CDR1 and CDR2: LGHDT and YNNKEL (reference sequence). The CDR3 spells CASSQDIGQGAALFF. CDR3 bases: TGTGCCAGCAGCCAAGACATCGGGCAGGGGGCTGCACTGTTTTTT.

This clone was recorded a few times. CDR3 amino acids: CASSLEENQPQHF. The CDR3 DNA reads as TGTGCCAGCAGTTTGGAGGAGAATCAGCCCCAGCATTTT. J is TRBJ1-5 and V is TRBV12-3 or TRBV12-4, with D unresolved. The CDR3 extends over 13 amino acids. Trimming removed 3 bases at V and 4 bases at J, with 7 bases between.

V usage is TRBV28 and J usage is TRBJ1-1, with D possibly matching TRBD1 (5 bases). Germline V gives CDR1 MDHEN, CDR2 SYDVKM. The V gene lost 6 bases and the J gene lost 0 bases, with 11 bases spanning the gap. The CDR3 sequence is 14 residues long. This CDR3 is CASRYGGLNTEAFF. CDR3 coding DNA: TGTGCCAGCAGATACGGGGGATTGAACACTGAAGCTTTCTTT.

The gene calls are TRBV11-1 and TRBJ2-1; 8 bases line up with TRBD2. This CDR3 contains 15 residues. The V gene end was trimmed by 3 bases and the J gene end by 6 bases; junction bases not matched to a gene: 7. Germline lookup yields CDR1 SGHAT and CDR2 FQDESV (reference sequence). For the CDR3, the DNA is TGTGCCAGCAGCTTTCAAGCGGGAGTAAGCAATGAGCAGTTCTTC. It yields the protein CASSFQAGVSNEQFF.

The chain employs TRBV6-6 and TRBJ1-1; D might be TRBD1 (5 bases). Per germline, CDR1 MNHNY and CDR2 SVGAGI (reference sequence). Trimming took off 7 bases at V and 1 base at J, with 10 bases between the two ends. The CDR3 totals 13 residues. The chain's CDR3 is CASTKTENTEAFF. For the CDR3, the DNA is TGTGCCAGCACCAAGACAGAGAACACTGAAGCTTTCTTT.

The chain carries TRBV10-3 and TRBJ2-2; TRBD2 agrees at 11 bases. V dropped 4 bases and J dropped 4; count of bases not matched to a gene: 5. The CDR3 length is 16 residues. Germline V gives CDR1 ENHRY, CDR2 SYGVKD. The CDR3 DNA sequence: TGTGCCATCAGTGTTGGGACTAGCGGATCCACCGGGGAGCTGTTTTTT. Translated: CAISVGTSGSTGELFF.

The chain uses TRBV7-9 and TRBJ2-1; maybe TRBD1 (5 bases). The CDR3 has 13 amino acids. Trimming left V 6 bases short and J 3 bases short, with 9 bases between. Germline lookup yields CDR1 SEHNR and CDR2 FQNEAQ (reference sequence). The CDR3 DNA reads TGTGCCAGCAGTCTCCAGGGCTACAATGAGCAGTTCTTC. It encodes CASSLQGYNEQFF.

This CDR3 is CASSLRGSNQPQHF. DNA of the CDR3: TGTGCCAGCAGCTTAAGGGGTAGCAATCAGCCCCAGCATTTT. The chain employs TRBV13 and TRBJ1-5; possibly TRBD1 for D (5 bases). This CDR3 region has 14 residues. V lost 2 bases and J 0 bases, leaving 5 bases between the germline ends. Germline V gene data show CDR1 as PRHDT and CDR2 as FYEKMQ (reference sequence).

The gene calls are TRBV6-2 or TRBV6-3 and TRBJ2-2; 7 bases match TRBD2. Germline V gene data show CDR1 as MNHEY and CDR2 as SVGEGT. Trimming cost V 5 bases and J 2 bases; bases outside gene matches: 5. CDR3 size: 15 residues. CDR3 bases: TGTGCCAGCAGTCTCCTAGCGGCTAACACCGGGGAGCTGTTTTTT. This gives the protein CASSLLAANTGELFF.

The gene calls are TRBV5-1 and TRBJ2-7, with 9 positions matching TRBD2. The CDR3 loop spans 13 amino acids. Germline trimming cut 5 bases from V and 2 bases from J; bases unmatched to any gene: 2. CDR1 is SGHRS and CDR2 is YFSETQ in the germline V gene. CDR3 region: CASSIAGAYEQYF. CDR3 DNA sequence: TGCGCCAGCAGTATAGCGGGAGCCTACGAGCAGTACTTC.

The CDR3 is CASSYSSLVGNQPQHF. The CDR3 nucleotides are TGTGCCAGCAGTTACTCTAGCCTAGTGGGCAATCAGCCCCAGCATTTT. The chain couples TRBV6-6 to TRBJ1-5; the D is unclear. Trimming left V 0 bases short and J 2 bases short, with 11 bases between. The CDR3 is made up of 16 amino acids. Germline CDR1 is MNHNY and CDR2 is SVGAGI (reference sequence).

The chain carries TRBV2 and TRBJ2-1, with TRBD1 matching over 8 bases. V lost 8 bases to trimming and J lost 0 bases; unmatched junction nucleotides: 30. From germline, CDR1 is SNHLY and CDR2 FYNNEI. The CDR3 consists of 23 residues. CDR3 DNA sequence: TGTGCCAGCTTCCGAACGGACAGGGTAGGAGATCCGAAATCTTCTAGCTCCTACAATGAGCAGTTCTTC. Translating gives CASFRTDRVGDPKSSSSYNEQFF.

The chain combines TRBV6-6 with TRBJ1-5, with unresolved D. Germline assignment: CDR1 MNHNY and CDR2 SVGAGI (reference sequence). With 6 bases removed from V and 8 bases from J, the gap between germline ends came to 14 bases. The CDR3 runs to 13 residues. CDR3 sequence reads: CASRDPGIEPQHF. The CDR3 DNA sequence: TGTGCCAGCAGGGATCCGGGGATTGAGCCCCAGCATTTT.

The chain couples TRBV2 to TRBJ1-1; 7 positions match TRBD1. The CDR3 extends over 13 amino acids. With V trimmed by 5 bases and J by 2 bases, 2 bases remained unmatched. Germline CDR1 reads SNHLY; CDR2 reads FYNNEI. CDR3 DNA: TGTGCCAGCAGTCGGGACAGCAACACTGAAGCTTTCTTT. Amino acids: CASSRDSNTEAFF.